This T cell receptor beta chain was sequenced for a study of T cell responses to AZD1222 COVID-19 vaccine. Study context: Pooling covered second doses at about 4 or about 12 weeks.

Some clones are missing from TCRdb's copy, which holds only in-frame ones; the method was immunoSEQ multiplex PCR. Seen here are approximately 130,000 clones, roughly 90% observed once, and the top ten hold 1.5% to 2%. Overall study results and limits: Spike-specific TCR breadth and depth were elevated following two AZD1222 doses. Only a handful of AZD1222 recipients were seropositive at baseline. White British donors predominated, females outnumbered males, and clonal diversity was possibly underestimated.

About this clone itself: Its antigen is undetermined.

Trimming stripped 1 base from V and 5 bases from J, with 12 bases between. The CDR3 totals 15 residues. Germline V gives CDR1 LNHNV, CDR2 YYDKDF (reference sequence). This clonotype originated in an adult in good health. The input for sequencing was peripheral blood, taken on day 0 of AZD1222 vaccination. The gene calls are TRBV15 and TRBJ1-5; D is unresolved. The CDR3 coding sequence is TGTGCCACCAGCAGAGCCTATCTTGGGGATCAGCCCCAGCATTTT. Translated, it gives CATSRAYLGDQPQHF.